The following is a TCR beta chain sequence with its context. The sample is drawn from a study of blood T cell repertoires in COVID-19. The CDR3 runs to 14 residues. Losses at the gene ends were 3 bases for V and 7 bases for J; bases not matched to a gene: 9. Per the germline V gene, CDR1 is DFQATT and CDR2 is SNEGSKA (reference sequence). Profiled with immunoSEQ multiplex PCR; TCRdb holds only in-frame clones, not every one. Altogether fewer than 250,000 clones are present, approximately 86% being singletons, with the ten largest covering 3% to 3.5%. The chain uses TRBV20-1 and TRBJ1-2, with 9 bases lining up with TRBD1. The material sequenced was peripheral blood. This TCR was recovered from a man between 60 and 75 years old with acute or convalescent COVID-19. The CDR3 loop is CSASTGQGISGYTF. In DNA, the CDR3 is TGCAGTGCTAGTACGGGACAGGGAATCTCTGGCTACACCTTC.